A single T cell receptor (beta chain) is shown here with its context. Both 60 Vbeta primers and 13 Jbeta primers went into the PCR. The protocol was immunoSEQ multiplex PCR, while the TCRdb copy is restricted to in-frame clones and leaves out a portion. The table has more than 150,000 clones, roughly 88% seen once. The data derive from a study of cytomegalovirus exposure and HLA in healthy donors. The CDR3 contains 14 residues. CDR1 and CDR2 from the germline V gene are SGHTA and FQGNSA. Trimming pared 1 base from V and 3 bases from J, leaving 10 bases between. This TCR came from a young woman in good health and CMV-seronegative. Material for sequencing was PBMCs. The gene calls are TRBV7-2 and TRBJ2-7; weak D call: TRBD2 (5 bases). The CDR3 nucleotides are TGTGCCAGCAGCTTAGTAGCTCGGGGCTACGAGCAGTACTTC. Translating it yields CASSLVARGYEQYF.